Shown below are 12 T cell receptor beta chains from a single sample sequenced in a study of post-analysis software for immune sequencing data. Study results and caveats: TRBV5-6, TRBV5-1 and TRBV20-1 were among several TRBV segments more frequent in patients than controls.

No antigen is known for these receptors. The library was made from cDNA and included unique molecular identifiers. MiXCR, run by TCRdb on the PCR reads, gives a single entry per CDR3 protein. The sample contains about 620,000 distinct CDR3 sequences, roughly two fifths of which appear only once. The sequencing input was blood. These receptors all stem from a girl under 18 with multiple sclerosis.

The chain recombines TRBV7-2 with TRBJ1-1; the D is unclear. This CDR3 has 14 amino acids. CDR1 SGHTA and CDR2 FQGNSA come from the germline V gene. Trimming took off 6 bases at V and 1 base at J, with 12 bases between the two ends. CDR3 bases: TGTGCCAGCAGTGTGGACTGGGCGAACACTGAAGCTTTCTTT. Translating it yields CASSVDWANTEAFF.

The genes are TRBV12-3 or TRBV12-4 and TRBJ2-3; 11 bases are a match to TRBD2. V shed 3 bases and J 2 bases; nucleotides not matched to a gene: 7. This CDR3 region has 17 residues. The CDR3 DNA reads TGTGCCAGCAGTTTCATAGCGGGAGGGCCGGACACAGATACGCAGTATTTT. Translating it yields CASSFIAGGPDTDTQYF.

This clonotype has only a few counts. The J gene is TRBJ1-5, the V gene TRBV20-1; TRBD1 aligns across 9 bases. CDR3 size: 16 residues. Trimming took 0 bases from V and 6 from J; bases not matched to a gene: 9. CDR1 is DFQATT and CDR2 is SNEGSKA in the germline V gene (reference sequence). The CDR3 is CSARELHGTGSQPQHF. CDR3 nucleotides: TGCAGTGCTAGAGAGCTCCACGGGACAGGGAGTCAGCCCCAGCATTTT.

V usage is TRBV6-1 and J usage is TRBJ2-7; no clear D gene. Germline lookup yields CDR1 MNHNS and CDR2 SASEGT. CDR3 length: 14 residues. V gave up 4 bases and J gave up 10 bases, with 20 bases separating them. CDR3 sequence: CASSVGPPEKTQYF. The DNA of the CDR3 is TGTGCCAGCAGTGTAGGTCCGCCTGAGAAAACCCAGTACTTC.

The chain is built from TRBV12-3 or TRBV12-4 and TRBJ1-5, with no clear D. The CDR3 is 14 residues long. V was shortened by 5 bases and J by 0 bases, with 8 bases between the two germline ends. Written as DNA, the CDR3 is TGTGCCAGCAGTGAAGGGTATAGCAATCAGCCCCAGCATTTT. Translation gives CASSEGYSNQPQHF.

This clonotype was found a few times. This rearrangement joins TRBV27 to TRBJ1-1; D is possibly TRBD1 (5 bases). The CDR3 extends over 13 amino acids. Trimming stripped 3 bases from V and 3 bases from J, with 8 bases between. Germline CDR1 reads MNHEY; CDR2 reads SMNVEV (reference sequence). DNA for the CDR3: TGTGCCAGCAGTTTGGGGGTGGACACTGAAGCTTTCTTT. It specifies CASSLGVDTEAFF.

This rearrangement joins TRBV4-1 to TRBJ1-6; D possibly corresponds to TRBD1 (6 bases). The CDR3 covers 16 residues. Germline V gives CDR1 MGHRA, CDR2 YSYEKL. V dropped 4 bases and J dropped 5 bases, with 15 bases sitting between them. The DNA for the CDR3 is TGCGCCAGCAGCCCAGCAGGGACACTGGATAATTCACCCCTCCACTTT. Protein: CASSPAGTLDNSPLHF.

The chain couples TRBV3-1 to TRBJ2-7; TRBD2 agrees at 7 bases. J gave up 4 bases and V 3 bases, and 9 bases lay outside the gene matches. Germline assignment: CDR1 LGHDT and CDR2 YNNKEL (reference sequence). The CDR3 spans 15 residues. Here the CDR3 DNA reads TGTGCCAGCAGCCAGATACTCGGGGAGGGGTACGAGCAGTACTTC. Amino acid sequence: CASSQILGEGYEQYF.

V gene TRBV5-1 combines with J gene TRBJ2-1; tentatively, D is TRBD1 (6 bases). The germline CDR1 and CDR2 sequences are SGHRS and YFSETQ. V shed 6 bases and J shed 2 bases, with 15 bases lying between them. The CDR3 has 15 residues. CDR3 in DNA: TGCGCCAGCACCACAACGCAGGGGACCTACAATGAGCAGTTCTTC. It is translated as CASTTTQGTYNEQFF.

This rearrangement joins TRBV12-3 or TRBV12-4 to TRBJ2-3; D may correspond to TRBD1 or TRBD2 (7 bases each). V was trimmed by 6 bases and J by 0 bases, leaving 13 bases between them. The CDR3 consists of 15 residues. Here the CDR3 DNA reads TGTGCCAGCAGCCCAGGGGGGGGAAGCACAGATACGCAGTATTTT. Translated: CASSPGGGSTDTQYF.

This clonotype was found a few times. The gene calls are TRBV28 and TRBJ1-2; D gene ambiguous. Germline lookup yields CDR1 MDHEN and CDR2 SYDVKM. V lost 6 bases and J lost 4, with 12 bases in between. The CDR3 length is 13 residues. CDR3: CASSPVSPYGYTF. CDR3 nucleotide sequence: TGTGCCAGCAGCCCCGTTAGCCCCTATGGCTACACCTTC.

This clonotype was seen more than once but under ten times. CDR3 residues: CASSLGQGVTDTQYF. The CDR3 nucleotides are TGTGCCAGCAGCCTGGGGCAGGGGGTTACAGATACGCAGTATTTT. The gene calls are TRBV3-1 and TRBJ2-3, with 7 nucleotides matching TRBD1. The CDR3 runs 15 residues. Germline lookup yields CDR1 LGHDT and CDR2 YNNKEL (reference sequence). Trimming took 4 bases from V and 3 from J; bases not matched to a gene: 7.